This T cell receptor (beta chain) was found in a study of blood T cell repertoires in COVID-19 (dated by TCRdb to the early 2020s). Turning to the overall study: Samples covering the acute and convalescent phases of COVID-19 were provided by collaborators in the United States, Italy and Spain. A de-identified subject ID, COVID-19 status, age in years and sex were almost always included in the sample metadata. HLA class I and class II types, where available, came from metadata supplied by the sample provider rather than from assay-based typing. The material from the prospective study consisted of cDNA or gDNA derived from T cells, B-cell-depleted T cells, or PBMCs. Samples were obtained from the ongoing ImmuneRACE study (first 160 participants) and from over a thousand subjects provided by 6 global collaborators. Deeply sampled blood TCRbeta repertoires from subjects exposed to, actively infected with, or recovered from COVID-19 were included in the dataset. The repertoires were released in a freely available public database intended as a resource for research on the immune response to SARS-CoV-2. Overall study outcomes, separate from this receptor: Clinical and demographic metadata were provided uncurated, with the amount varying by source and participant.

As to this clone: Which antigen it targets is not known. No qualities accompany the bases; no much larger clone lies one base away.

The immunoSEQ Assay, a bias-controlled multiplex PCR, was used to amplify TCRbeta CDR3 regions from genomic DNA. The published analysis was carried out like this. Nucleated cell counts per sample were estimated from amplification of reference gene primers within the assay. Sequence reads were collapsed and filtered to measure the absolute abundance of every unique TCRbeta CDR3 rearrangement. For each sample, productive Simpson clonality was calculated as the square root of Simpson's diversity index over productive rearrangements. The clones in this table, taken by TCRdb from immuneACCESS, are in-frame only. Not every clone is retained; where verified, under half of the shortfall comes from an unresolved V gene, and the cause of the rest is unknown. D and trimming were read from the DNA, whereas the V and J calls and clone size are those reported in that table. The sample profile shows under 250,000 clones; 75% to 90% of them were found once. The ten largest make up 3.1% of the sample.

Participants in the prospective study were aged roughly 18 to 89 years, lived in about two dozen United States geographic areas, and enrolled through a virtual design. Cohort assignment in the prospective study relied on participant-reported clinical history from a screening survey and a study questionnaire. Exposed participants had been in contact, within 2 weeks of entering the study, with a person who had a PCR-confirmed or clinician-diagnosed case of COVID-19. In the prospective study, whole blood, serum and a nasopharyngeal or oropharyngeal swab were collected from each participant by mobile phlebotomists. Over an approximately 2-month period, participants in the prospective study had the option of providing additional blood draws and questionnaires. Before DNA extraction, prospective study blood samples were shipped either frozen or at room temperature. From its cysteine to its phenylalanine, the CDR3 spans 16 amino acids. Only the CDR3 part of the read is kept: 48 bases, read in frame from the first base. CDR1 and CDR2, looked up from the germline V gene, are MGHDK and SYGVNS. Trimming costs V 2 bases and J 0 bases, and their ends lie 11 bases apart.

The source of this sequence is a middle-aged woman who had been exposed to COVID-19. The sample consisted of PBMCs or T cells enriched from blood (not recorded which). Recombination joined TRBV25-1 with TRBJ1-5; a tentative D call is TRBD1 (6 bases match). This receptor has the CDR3 CASSENEGDSNQPQHF. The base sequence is TGTGCCAGCAGTGAAAATGAGGGGGATAGCAATCAGCCCCAGCATTTT.